A selection of T cell receptor beta chains follows, all from one sample in a study of CD8 T cells in Susac syndrome. TCRdb called the immunoSEQ multiplex PCR reads again in MiXCR, with one record for every CDR3 protein. Here the sample spans about 140,000 distinct CDR3 sequences, roughly 94% being singletons. Sequencing was performed on CD8+ T cells from PBMCs. The source is a human donor with Susac syndrome. Both conserved end residues are trimmed from each CDR3. Each record gives: CDR3 protein, J gene, D gene, V gene. The D gene is left open where the match is weak.

ASSPSSGSVGSEQF | TRBJ2-1 | TRBD2 | TRBV12-3/TRBV12-4
ASSGPGTTIYNEQF | TRBJ2-1 | NA | TRBV5-6
SAVLLGETQY | TRBJ2-5 | NA | TRBV20-1
ASSLPRGGVTEAF | TRBJ1-1 | NA | TRBV28
ASRPVGDGNNEQF | TRBJ2-1 | NA | TRBV5-4
ASTSGGGNTEAF | TRBJ1-1 | TRBD1 | TRBV9
ASSQVGDEQF | TRBJ2-1 | NA | TRBV4-1
ASSLGPSYEQY | TRBJ2-7 | NA | TRBV27
ASSSADGQAF | TRBJ1-1 | NA | TRBV11-2
AWTAFMNTEAF | TRBJ1-1 | NA | TRBV30
ASTTGGEVTEAF | TRBJ1-1 | TRBD1 | TRBV5-1
ASRAGSDTQY | TRBJ2-3 | NA | TRBV2
SGKNTEAF | TRBJ1-1 | NA | TRBV29-1
ASSLAGTGVPDTQY | TRBJ2-3 | TRBD1 | TRBV5-1
ASKDLYEQY | TRBJ2-7 | NA | TRBV2
ASSVDRGGGYGYT | TRBJ1-2 | TRBD1 | TRBV9
ASSPTTGNEQY | TRBJ2-7 | TRBD1 | TRBV27
ASWGTGELF | TRBJ2-2 | NA | TRBV12-3/TRBV12-4
ASSLPIRGRALETQY | TRBJ2-5 | TRBD2 | TRBV4-1
ASSLRSADTQY | TRBJ2-3 | NA | TRBV28
ASRLDSAYEQY | TRBJ2-7 | NA | TRBV4-1
ASSLNDYGYT | TRBJ1-2 | NA | TRBV7-9
ASSYGGTGELF | TRBJ2-2 | NA | TRBV6-5
ASSAGGDYNEQF | TRBJ2-1 | NA | TRBV19
SAQGWGLLNEQF | TRBJ2-1 | NA | TRBV20-1
ASSQDASGQETQY | TRBJ2-5 | TRBD2 | TRBV14
ASSLSGIYNEQF | TRBJ2-1 | NA | TRBV11-2
AISASDTQY | TRBJ2-3 | NA | TRBV10-3
ASSSRGLGANVLT | TRBJ2-6 | NA | TRBV11-3
ASSPLGQTMGYT | TRBJ1-2 | TRBD1 | TRBV28
ASSLLDSSSGNTIY | TRBJ1-3 | NA | TRBV12-3/TRBV12-4
ATSNHLGVNEQF | TRBJ2-1 | NA | TRBV24-1
SVDRGTGELF | TRBJ2-2 | NA | TRBV29-1
ASSQDSVTGELF | TRBJ2-2 | NA | TRBV3-1
ASGYAYEQY | TRBJ2-7 | NA | TRBV12-5
ASSLDLAGVSEQY | TRBJ2-7 | TRBD2 | TRBV5-1
ASSYSPSSETQY | TRBJ2-5 | NA | TRBV6-6
SVPRRQGGPDQPQH | TRBJ1-5 | NA | TRBV29-1
SVVGTNYEQY | TRBJ2-7 | NA | TRBV29-1
SVEPTADGANYGYT | TRBJ1-2 | NA | TRBV29-1
ASSPLGNRLRGNQPQH | TRBJ1-5 | NA | TRBV4-1
ASSLGPDQF | TRBJ2-1 | NA | TRBV5-6
ASSPVPGEKLF | TRBJ1-4 | NA | TRBV18
ASSVGTGVYGYT | TRBJ1-2 | TRBD1 | TRBV27
ASSQEGMGIDPSYEQY | TRBJ2-7 | NA | TRBV3-1
ASSLGDSYGYT | TRBJ1-2 | NA | TRBV7-9
SAQPRTSGTDTQY | TRBJ2-3 | TRBD2 | TRBV20-1
ASRQGEGNYGYT | TRBJ1-2 | TRBD1 | TRBV12-3/TRBV12-4
SASDRSNQPQH | TRBJ1-5 | NA | TRBV20-1
ASSQVLANTGELF | TRBJ2-2 | NA | TRBV4-1
ASSLEPPGHRWGNEQF | TRBJ2-1 | NA | TRBV5-4
ASSLLLAGHYNEQF | TRBJ2-1 | NA | TRBV12-3/TRBV12-4
ASSSPQAVDYEQY | TRBJ2-7 | NA | TRBV11-3
ASSQRTTERYYEQF | TRBJ2-1 | NA | TRBV14
ASSFGDSTEAF | TRBJ1-1 | TRBD1 | TRBV28
ASKRGSGANVLT | TRBJ2-6 | NA | TRBV28
ASSQGSDEQY | TRBJ2-7 | NA | TRBV16
ASSLGTHASYEQY | TRBJ2-7 | NA | TRBV27
ASNEGIRQY | TRBJ2-7 | NA | TRBV5-1